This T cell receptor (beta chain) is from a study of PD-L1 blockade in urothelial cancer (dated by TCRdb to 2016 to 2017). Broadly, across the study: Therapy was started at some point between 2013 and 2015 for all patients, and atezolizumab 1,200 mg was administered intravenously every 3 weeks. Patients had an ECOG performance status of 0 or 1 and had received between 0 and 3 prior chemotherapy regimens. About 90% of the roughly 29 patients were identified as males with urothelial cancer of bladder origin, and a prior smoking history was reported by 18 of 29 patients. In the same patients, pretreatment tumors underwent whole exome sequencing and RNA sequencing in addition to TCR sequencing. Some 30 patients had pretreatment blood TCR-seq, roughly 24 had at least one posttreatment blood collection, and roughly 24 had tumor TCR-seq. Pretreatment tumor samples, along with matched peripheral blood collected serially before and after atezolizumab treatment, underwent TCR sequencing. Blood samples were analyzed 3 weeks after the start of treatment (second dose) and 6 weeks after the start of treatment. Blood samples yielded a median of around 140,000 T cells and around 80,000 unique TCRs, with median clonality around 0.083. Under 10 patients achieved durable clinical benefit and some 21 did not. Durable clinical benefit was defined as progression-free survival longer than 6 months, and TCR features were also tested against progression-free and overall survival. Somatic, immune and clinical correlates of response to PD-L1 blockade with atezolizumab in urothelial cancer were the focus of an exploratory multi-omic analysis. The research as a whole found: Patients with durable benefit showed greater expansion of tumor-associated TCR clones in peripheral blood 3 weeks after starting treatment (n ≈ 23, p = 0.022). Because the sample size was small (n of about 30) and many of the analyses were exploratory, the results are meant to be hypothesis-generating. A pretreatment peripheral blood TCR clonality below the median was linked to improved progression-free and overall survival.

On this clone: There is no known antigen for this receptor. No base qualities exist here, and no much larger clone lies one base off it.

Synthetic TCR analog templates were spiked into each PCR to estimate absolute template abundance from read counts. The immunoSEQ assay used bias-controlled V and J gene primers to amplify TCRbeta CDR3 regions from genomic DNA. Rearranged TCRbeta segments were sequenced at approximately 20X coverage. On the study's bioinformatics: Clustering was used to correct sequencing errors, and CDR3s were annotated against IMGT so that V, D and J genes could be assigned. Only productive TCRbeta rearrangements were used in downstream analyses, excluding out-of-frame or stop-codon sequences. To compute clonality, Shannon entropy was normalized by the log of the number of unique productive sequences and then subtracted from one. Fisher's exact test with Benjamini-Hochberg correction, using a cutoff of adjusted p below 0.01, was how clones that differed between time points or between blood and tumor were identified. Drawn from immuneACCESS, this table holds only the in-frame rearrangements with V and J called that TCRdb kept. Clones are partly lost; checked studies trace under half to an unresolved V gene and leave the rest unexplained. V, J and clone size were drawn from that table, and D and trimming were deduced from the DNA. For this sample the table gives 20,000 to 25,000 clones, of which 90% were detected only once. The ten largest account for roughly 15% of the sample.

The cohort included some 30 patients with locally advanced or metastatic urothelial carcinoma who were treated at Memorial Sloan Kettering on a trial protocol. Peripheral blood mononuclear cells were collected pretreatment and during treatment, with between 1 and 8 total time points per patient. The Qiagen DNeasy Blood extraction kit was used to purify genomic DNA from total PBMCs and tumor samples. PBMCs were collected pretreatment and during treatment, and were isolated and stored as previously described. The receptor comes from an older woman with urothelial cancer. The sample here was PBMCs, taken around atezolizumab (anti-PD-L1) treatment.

At the DNA level, the sequence is TGCGCCAGCAGCTTGGGGGGCTTGGGGGGAGATTACGAGCAGTACTTC. It translates to CASSLGGLGGDYEQYF. The chain uses TRBV5-1 and TRBJ2-7; a weak D assignment points to TRBD2 (6 bases agree). V gives up 0 bases and J gives up 4 bases, and the segment between their germline ends measures 17 bases. As encoded in the germline V gene, CDR1 is SGHRS while CDR2 is YFSETQ. Inclusive of the bounding cysteine and phenylalanine, the CDR3 is 16 residues long. CDR3 DNA is the only sequence kept; it has 48 bases, read in frame from the first base.